These T cell receptor beta chains were read from a single sample in a study of blood T cell repertoires in COVID-19. Here immunoSEQ multiplex PCR was the method, and the copy in TCRdb shows in-frame clones only, minus some. This sample has about 140,000 clones, with around 84% found just once. Sequencing was performed on peripheral blood. The source of these receptors is a human donor in a cohort sampled during active COVID-19. The CDR3 runs from the conserved cysteine through the conserved F or W. A D gene is named only where the DNA matches it firmly. The size entry is marked missing in some rows and otherwise reads once, few, many or a size class.

-	TRBD2	TRBV3-1/TRBV3-2	TRBJ2-4	CASSQGGLASIQYF	TGTGCCAGCAGCCAAGGCGGACTAGCGAGCATTCAGTACTTC
-	TRBD2	TRBV6-4	TRBJ2-2	CASSPAGTTTGELFF	TGTGCCAGCAGCCCCGCCGGGACTACGACCGGGGAGCTGTTTTTT
-	-	TRBV6-4	TRBJ1-5	CASKTRGGQPQHF	TGTGCCAGCAAGACTAGGGGGGGTCAGCCCCAGCATTTT
-	TRBD2	TRBV7-6	TRBJ2-1	CASSSLSGGHNEQFF	TGTGCCAGCAGCTCACTTAGCGGGGGCCACAATGAGCAGTTCTTC
-	-	TRBV28	TRBJ1-5	CASSLLTPGNQPQHF	TGTGCCAGCAGTTTATTGACGCCAGGGAATCAGCCCCAGCATTTT
-	-	TRBV15	TRBJ2-1	CATSRDLAGYNEQFF	TGTGCCACCAGCAGAGACCTCGCAGGGTACAATGAGCAGTTCTTC
few	TRBD1	TRBV12-3/TRBV12-4	TRBJ1-5	CASSNRGQPQHF	TGTGCCAGCAGCAACAGGGGTCAGCCCCAGCATTTT
-	TRBD2	TRBV5-4	TRBJ2-1	CASRPGLAGEQFF	TGTGCCAGCAGGCCGGGACTAGCGGGGGAGCAGTTCTTC
-	TRBD1	TRBV3-1/TRBV3-2	TRBJ1-5	CASSQEGTGDGQPQHF	TGTGCCAGCAGCCAAGAAGGGACAGGGGATGGGCAGCCCCAGCATTTT
-	TRBD1	TRBV5-5	TRBJ2-1	CASSLQGDRGYNEQFF	TGTGCCAGCAGCTTGCAGGGGGACAGGGGTTACAATGAGCAGTTCTTC
-	-	TRBV7-9	TRBJ2-3	CASSFDTGTDTQYF	TGTGCCAGCAGTTTTGATACAGGGACAGATACGCAGTATTTT
-	-	TRBV5-1	TRBJ1-3	CASSHGESGNTIYF	TGCGCCAGCAGCCATGGGGAGTCTGGAAACACCATATATTTT
-	-	TRBV7-2	TRBJ2-7	CASSLGAVSSYEQYF	TGTGCCAGCAGCTTAGGGGCAGTGAGCTCCTACGAGCAGTACTTC
-	-	TRBV7-2	TRBJ1-2	CASSLLPGRTDYGYTF	TGTGCCAGCAGCTTACTTCCTGGTCGAACGGACTATGGCTACACCTTC
-	TRBD2	TRBV15	TRBJ2-2	CATSDFGGAGELFF	TGTGCCACCAGCGACTTTGGGGGGGCCGGGGAGCTGTTTTTT
-	-	TRBV27	TRBJ1-6	CASKNRAGNSPLHF	TGTGCCAGCAAGAACAGGGCTGGGAATTCACCCCTCCACTTT
-	TRBD1	TRBV19	TRBJ1-4	CARNRDRGRTNEKLFF	TGTGCCAGAAACCGGGACAGGGGGCGAACTAATGAAAAACTGTTTTTT
few	-	TRBV2	TRBJ1-1	CASSEGTANTEAFF	TGTGCCAGCAGTGAAGGGACAGCGAACACTGAAGCTTTCTTT
once	-	TRBV28	TRBJ2-1	CASSPNRGLYNEQFF	TGTGCCAGCAGTCCAAACAGGGGACTCTACAATGAGCAGTTCTTC
-	-	TRBV27	TRBJ1-1	CASRLREHTEAFF	TGTGCCAGCAGGTTGCGAGAGCACACTGAAGCTTTCTTT
-	-	TRBV5-1	TRBJ2-5	CASSSFLAVEETQYF	TGCGCCAGCAGCTCCTTTCTTGCGGTAGAAGAGACCCAGTACTTC
few	-	TRBV3-1/TRBV3-2	TRBJ1-4	CASSLAPEKLFF	TGTGCCAGCAGCCTAGCCCCTGAAAAACTGTTTTTT
once	-	TRBV11-3	TRBJ2-5	CASSPRDGETQYF	TGTGCCAGCAGCCCCAGGGATGGAGAGACCCAGTACTTC
-	TRBD1	TRBV27	TRBJ1-1	CASSRQGASTEAFF	TGTGCCAGCAGTAGACAGGGGGCTAGCACTGAAGCTTTCTTT
-	-	TRBV18	TRBJ1-5	CASSPLAGVGGQPQHF	TGTGCCAGCTCACCCCTGGCAGGGGTAGGGGGTCAGCCCCAGCATTTT
once	TRBD1	TRBV28	TRBJ2-1	CASSLGGRGLLNEQFF	TGTGCCAGCAGTTTAGGAGGCAGGGGGCTTCTCAATGAGCAGTTCTTC
-	-	TRBV27	TRBJ2-7	CASSLTLLRPEQYF	TGTGCCAGCAGTTTAACCCTACTAAGACCCGAGCAGTACTTC
-	-	TRBV19	TRBJ2-2	CASSINANTGELFF	TGTGCCAGTAGTATCAATGCGAACACCGGGGAGCTGTTTTTT
few	TRBD1	TRBV7-3	TRBJ1-5	CASSLGQNQPQHF	TGTGCCAGCAGCTTGGGACAGAATCAGCCCCAGCATTTT
-	-	TRBV28	TRBJ2-1	CASSLNSNSEQFF	TGTGCCAGCAGTTTAAATAGTAACAGTGAGCAGTTCTTC
-	TRBD1	TRBV18	TRBJ2-3	CASSTPQGVEDTQYF	TGTGCCAGCTCAACCCCCCAGGGGGTGGAGGATACGCAGTATTTT
once	TRBD2	TRBV7-9	TRBJ2-2	CASSLPPGLAGRNTGELFF	TGTGCCAGCAGCTTACCTCCCGGGCTAGCGGGGAGGAACACCGGGGAGCTGTTTTTT
-	-	TRBV15	TRBJ2-2	CATSISGKRNTGELFF	TGTGCCACCAGCATCTCAGGGAAACGTAACACCGGGGAGCTGTTTTTT
-	TRBD1	TRBV5-1	TRBJ1-2	CASSDDRAGYGYTF	TGCGCCAGCAGCGATGACAGGGCAGGGTATGGCTACACCTTC
few	-	TRBV14	TRBJ2-1	CASSQVVLSAGVHNEQFF	TGTGCCAGCAGCCAAGTGGTATTAAGTGCCGGAGTCCACAATGAGCAGTTCTTC
-	TRBD2	TRBV5-8	TRBJ2-3	CASSRSRGGQYF	TGTGCCAGCAGCCGATCCCGGGGGGGGCAGTATTTT
few	TRBD1	TRBV7-6	TRBJ2-7	CASSFGTGGTYEQYF	TGTGCCAGCAGCTTCGGGACAGGGGGCACGTACGAGCAGTACTTC
many	-	TRBV28	TRBJ1-2	CASNGGREYGYTF	TGTGCCAGCAACGGGGGGCGAGAATATGGCTACACCTTC
-	TRBD1	TRBV19	TRBJ2-7	CASSPTGGDSQYF	TGTGCCAGTAGCCCAACAGGGGGCGACTCGCAGTACTTC
few	-	TRBV28	TRBJ2-7	CASTAGTPPYEQYF	TGTGCCAGCACCGCCGGGACTCCACCCTACGAGCAGTACTTC
-	TRBD1	TRBV28	TRBJ1-2	CASSFRDRVFYGYTF	TGTGCCAGCAGTTTCCGGGACAGGGTTTTCTATGGCTACACCTTC
once	TRBD1	TRBV2	TRBJ1-2	CASSEARQGGRYGYTF	TGTGCCAGCAGTGAAGCTCGGCAGGGGGGACGTTATGGCTACACCTTC
-	-	TRBV18	TRBJ2-3	CASSPVPGGTDTQYF	TGTGCCAGCTCACCGGTCCCGGGAGGCACAGATACGCAGTATTTT
once	TRBD2	TRBV29-1	TRBJ2-3	CSVEGERGPSTDTQYF	TGCAGCGTTGAGGGGGAGCGGGGGCCCAGCACAGATACGCAGTATTTT
-	-	TRBV7-2	TRBJ2-1	CASSKVRPNEQFF	TGTGCCAGCAGCAAAGTGAGGCCCAATGAGCAGTTCTTC
few	-	TRBV27	TRBJ1-3	CASSRQGSSENTIYF	TGTGCCAGCAGCCGGCAGGGGTCCTCCGAAAACACCATATATTTT
-	TRBD2	TRBV11-2	TRBJ2-1	CASSPRGGGSDNEQFF	TGTGCCAGCAGCCCCCGCGGGGGGGGGAGTGACAATGAGCAGTTCTTC
-	TRBD2	TRBV6-2/TRBV6-3	TRBJ2-5	CASSYSGLAGETQYF	TGTGCCAGCAGTTACTCCGGCCTAGCGGGAGAGACCCAGTACTTC
-	-	TRBV2	TRBJ1-4	CASSNHPANEKLFF	TGTGCCAGCAGCAACCATCCAGCTAATGAAAAACTGTTTTTT
-	TRBD2	TRBV28	TRBJ2-7	CASSSGAGGTSYEQYF	TGTGCCAGCAGTTCCGGAGCGGGAGGGACCTCCTACGAGCAGTACTTC
-	TRBD2	TRBV5-4	TRBJ2-2	CASKRDANTGELFF	TGTGCCAGCAAGCGGGACGCGAACACCGGGGAGCTGTTTTTT
-	TRBD2	TRBV28	TRBJ2-3	CASSSLGLAGDTDTQYF	TGTGCCAGCAGTTCCCTAGGACTAGCGGGAGACACAGATACGCAGTATTTT
few	TRBD1	TRBV27	TRBJ1-1	CASSLRTGGNTEAFF	TGTGCCAGCAGTTTAAGGACAGGGGGGAACACTGAAGCTTTCTTT
-	TRBD1	TRBV19	TRBJ1-2	CASNTPGQGAHYGYTF	TGTGCCAGTAATACTCCGGGACAGGGTGCCCACTATGGCTACACCTTC
-	TRBD1	TRBV6-1	TRBJ1-1	CASSEDLPQGTGRTEAFF	TGTGCCAGCAGTGAAGATTTGCCCCAAGGGACAGGGAGGACTGAAGCTTTCTTT
-	-	TRBV3-1/TRBV3-2	TRBJ1-2	CASSQRARTGGRSGYTF	TGTGCCAGCAGCCAAAGAGCCCGGACGGGGGGGCGTTCGGGCTACACCTTC
-	-	TRBV7-2	TRBJ1-6	CASSPTGRASPLHF	TGTGCCAGCAGCCCTACCGGCAGGGCTTCACCCCTCCACTTT
-	-	TRBV27	TRBJ2-4	CASSFAGLRNIQYF	TGTGCCAGCAGTTTTGCCGGACTTAGGAACATTCAGTACTTC